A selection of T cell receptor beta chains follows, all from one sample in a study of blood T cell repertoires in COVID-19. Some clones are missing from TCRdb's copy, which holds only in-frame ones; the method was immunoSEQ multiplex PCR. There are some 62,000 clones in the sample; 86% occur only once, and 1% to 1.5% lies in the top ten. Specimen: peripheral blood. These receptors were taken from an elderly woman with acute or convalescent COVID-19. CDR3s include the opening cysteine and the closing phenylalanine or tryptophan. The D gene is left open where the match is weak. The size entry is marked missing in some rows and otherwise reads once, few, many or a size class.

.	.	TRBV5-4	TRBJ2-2	CASSYGGGGTGELFF	TGTGCCAGCAGCTACGGGGGAGGAGGAACCGGGGAGCTGTTTTTT
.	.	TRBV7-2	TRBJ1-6	CASSSSGNTNSPLHF	TGTGCCAGCAGCTCTTCGGGGAATACGAATTCACCCCTCCACTTT
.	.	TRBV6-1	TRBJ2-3	CASSEMSQGVSTDTQYF	TGTGCCAGCAGTGAAATGTCGCAAGGGGTGAGCACAGATACGCAGTATTTT
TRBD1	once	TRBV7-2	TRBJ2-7	CASSFGTGPSYEQYF	TGTGCCAGCAGCTTCGGGACAGGGCCCTCCTACGAGCAGTACTTC
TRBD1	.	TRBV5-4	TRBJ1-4	CASSSPGQGPEKLFF	TGTGCCAGCAGCTCACCGGGACAGGGTCCTGAAAAACTGTTTTTT
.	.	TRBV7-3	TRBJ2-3	CASSPRGAEGRDTQYF	TGTGCCAGCAGCCCCCGGGGGGCAGAAGGGCGAGATACGCAGTATTTT
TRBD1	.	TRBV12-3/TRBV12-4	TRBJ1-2	CASSLQRDRDYTF	TGTGCCAGCAGTTTACAAAGAGACAGGGACTACACCTTC
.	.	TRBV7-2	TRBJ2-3	CASNPSPGTTQYF	TGTGCCAGCAACCCCTCTCCCGGGACAACGCAGTATTTT
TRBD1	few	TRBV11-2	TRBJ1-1	CASSLTGDTEAFF	TGTGCCAGCAGCTTGACAGGGGACACTGAAGCTTTCTTT
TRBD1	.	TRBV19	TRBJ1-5	CASMGAGGAYSNQPQHF	TGTGCCAGTATGGGGGCAGGGGGAGCCTATAGCAATCAGCCCCAGCATTTT
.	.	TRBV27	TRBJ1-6	CASSARGNSPLHF	TGTGCCAGCAGTGCACGGGGTAATTCACCCCTCCACTTT
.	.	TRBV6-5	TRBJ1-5	CASKDLAGADQPQHF	TGTGCCAGCAAAGACCTTGCGGGGGCGGATCAGCCCCAGCATTTT